This record covers a single T cell receptor beta chain. The target antigen is unknown. The repertoire was sequenced with immunoSEQ multiplex PCR; TCRdb's copy has only in-frame clones and lacks some. Among tens of thousands of clones, about 93% were seen once, and the ten largest hold under 7.5%. This specimen belongs to a study of graft-versus-host responses after intestinal transplantation. Study-level background: Transplants given to recipients were multivisceral, liver-intestinal, or isolated intestinal. Whole-study findings and limits: Early after transplant, HvG clones declined as circulating GvH clones peaked. Some GvH clones were seen earlier in gut or blood, suggesting intestinal origin.

The CDR3 runs to 15 residues. The junction had 11 bases not matched to a gene; V was cut back by 6 bases and J by 3 bases. Per the germline V gene, CDR1 is LNHDA and CDR2 is SQIVND (reference sequence). This rearrangement joins TRBV19 to TRBJ2-7; 7 nucleotides match TRBD2. The specimen was PBMCs, collected approximately 740 days after a first intestinal transplant, on the day of a second. This clonotype originated in a human patient who received an intestinal transplant, so some T cells may come from the graft donor. The CDR3 is CASSPLAEGDYEQYF. CDR3 DNA sequence: TGTGCCAGTAGCCCCCTAGCGGAGGGAGACTACGAGCAGTACTTC.